This passage covers 8 T cell receptor beta chains from one sample sequenced in a study of T cells in localized non-small cell lung cancer. Assay: immunoSEQ multiplex PCR; the TCRdb copy retains only in-frame clones and omits some. The table lists 40,000 to 50,000 clones, approximately 86% of them singletons. Specimen: peripheral blood, collected before any cancer treatment. The origin of the receptors is a woman between 18 and 49 years old with stage III lung adenocarcinoma.

V is TRBV7-2 and J is TRBJ2-2; 7 nucleotides align to TRBD1. Germline-derived CDR1 and CDR2 are SGHTA and FQGNSA. J lost 4 bases, V lost 5 bases, and 10 bases had no gene match. The CDR3 covers 16 residues. CDR3 DNA: TGTGCCAGCAGCCCCCGGGACAGAGATCCCACCGGGGAGCTGTTTTTT. Translating it yields CASSPRDRDPTGELFF.

V and J are TRBV29-1 and TRBJ1-5; D not resolved. The V end lost 4 bases, the J end lost 4 bases, and 11 bases lay between the germline ends. The germline CDR1 and CDR2 sequences are SQVTM and ANQGSEA. The CDR3 extends over 13 amino acids. CDR3: CSVGRAQNQPQHF. In nucleotides, the CDR3 is TGCAGCGTTGGGAGGGCCCAAAATCAGCCCCAGCATTTT.

The rearrangement uses TRBV7-8 and TRBJ2-5, with 12 bases aligning to TRBD2. The CDR3 totals 15 residues. The V gene end was trimmed by 6 bases and the J gene end by 3 bases; junction bases not matched to a gene: 5. Germline lookup yields CDR1 SGHVS and CDR2 FQNEAQ. The CDR3: CASRPRLAGEETQYF. CDR3 sequence (DNA): TGTGCCAGCAGGCCCCGACTAGCGGGAGAAGAGACCCAGTACTTC.

The chain links TRBV9 to TRBJ2-3; D is tentatively TRBD1 or TRBD2 (5 bases each). The CDR3 has 14 residues. Germline lookup yields CDR1 SGDLS and CDR2 YYNGEE. V lost 1 base and J lost 2, with 8 bases in between. The CDR3 DNA is TGTGCCAGCAGCGTATGGGGGTCCACAGATACGCAGTATTTT. Its translation is CASSVWGSTDTQYF. Variable domain in full (rest from reference TRBV9 and TRBJ2-3): DSGVTQTPKHLITATGQRVTLRCSPRSGDLSVYWYQQSLDQGLQFLIQYYNGEERAKGNILERFSAQQFPDLHSELNLSSLELGDSALYFCASSVWGSTDTQYFGPGTRLTVL.

V and J are TRBV13 and TRBJ2-3; a possible D gene is TRBD1 (6 bases). The CDR3 runs 15 residues. Germline CDR1 reads PRHDT; CDR2 reads FYEKMQ (reference sequence). The V gene lost 8 bases and the J gene lost 2 bases, with 17 bases spanning the gap. The CDR3 loop reads CASRIGGLVTDTQYF. CDR3 in DNA: TGTGCCAGCCGCATTGGGGGCCTTGTCACAGATACGCAGTATTTT.

This clone appeared a few times. The chain combines TRBV7-8 with TRBJ1-5; D ambiguous. Germline CDR1 and CDR2: SGHVS and FQNEAQ. Trimming shortened V by 1 base and J by 6 bases, and 4 bases separated the two germline ends. The CDR3 covers 12 residues. CDR3 in amino acids: CASSLVGQPQHF. CDR3 nucleotides: TGTGCCAGCAGCTTAGTAGGTCAGCCCCAGCATTTT.

V usage is TRBV19 and J usage is TRBJ1-5; unclear D gene. The germline V gene has CDR1 LNHDA and CDR2 SQIVND (reference sequence). Trimming cost V 3 bases and J 2 bases, with 17 bases left between them. CDR3 size: 17 residues. The CDR3 region has the DNA TGTGCCAGTAGTATGAGACCTCCTCCAGTTGGCAATCAGCCCCAGCATTTT. It translates to CASSMRPPPVGNQPQHF.

This sequence joins TRBV2 and TRBJ2-7, with D unclear. Deletions cut 8 bases from V and 5 bases from J, with 19 bases between. CDR3 size: 14 residues. Germline CDR1 reads SNHLY; CDR2 reads FYNNEI. The CDR3 loop is CASYFAAQVDEQYF. DNA of the CDR3: TGTGCCAGCTACTTCGCTGCCCAGGTTGACGAGCAGTACTTC.